The 5 T cell receptor beta chains below were found in one sample sequenced in a study of shared clonotypes between healthy human individuals. Measured with immunoSEQ multiplex PCR; TCRdb has only the in-frame clones, and not every one. The data hold about 520,000 clones, with 81% observed a single time. The sample consisted of PBMCs. The receptor set was obtained from a woman aged 40 to 50 in good health. Some clones in this sample may be carry-over from other donors' samples.

Turning to this clone: This likely came from a read error, as a far larger clone is one base away. Other DNA sequences of this sample code for an identical CDR3. The gene calls are TRBV25-1 and TRBJ2-2; D perhaps matches TRBD2 (5 bases). Germline V lookup: CDR1 MGHDK, CDR2 SYGVNS. This CDR3 is 14 amino acids long. CDR3 DNA sequence: TGTGCCAGCAGTGTATCTGGGTGGGCCGGGGAGCTATTTTTT. Amino acids: CASSVSGWAGELFF.

In this sample, this clone turned up a few times. V is TRBV19 and J is TRBJ2-1; TRBD2 matches at 9 bases. The CDR3 runs to 17 residues. In germline, CDR1 is LNHDA, CDR2 SQIVND (reference sequence). V was clipped by 3 bases and J by 4 bases; unmatched bases: 10. DNA for the CDR3: TGTGCCAGTAGTATTTCGCTAGCGGGACAGAGGTACAATGAGCAGTTCTTC. This encodes CASSISLAGQRYNEQFF.

The rearrangement joins TRBV7-9 to TRBJ1-2, with TRBD1 matching over 7 bases. V shed 5 bases, J shed 6 bases, and the junction held 15 bases outside the gene matches. Germline V gene sequence: CDR1 SEHNR, CDR2 FQNEAQ (reference sequence). This CDR3 has 16 residues. The CDR3 sequence is CASSPIGTALTDGYTF. DNA of the CDR3: TGTGCCAGCAGCCCGATAGGGACAGCCCTTACCGATGGCTACACCTTC.

The chain recombines TRBV5-1 with TRBJ1-2; 10 bases align to TRBD1. Trimming removed 0 bases from V and 7 bases from J; junction bases left unmatched: 9. This CDR3 has 16 residues. CDR1 SGHRS and CDR2 YFSETQ come from the germline V gene. CDR3 sequence: CASSLDWTGGSSGYTF. DNA of the CDR3: TGCGCCAGCAGCTTGGACTGGACAGGGGGTTCCTCTGGCTACACCTTC.

This clone was recorded a few times. The CDR3 spells CASSLAAATSTDTQYF. In nucleotides, the CDR3 is TGCGCCAGCAGCTTGGCGGCAGCTACTAGCACAGATACGCAGTATTTT. The rearrangement joins TRBV5-1 to TRBJ2-3; D is unresolved. CDR1 SGHRS and CDR2 YFSETQ come from the germline V gene. Trimming left V 0 bases short and J 0 bases short, with 11 bases between. The CDR3 has 16 residues.